This T cell receptor (beta chain) was obtained from a study of graft-versus-host responses after intestinal transplantation (dated by TCRdb to 2020 to 2023). A note on the overall study: The transplants that recipients received were multivisceral, liver-intestinal, or isolated intestinal. Anti-thymocyte globulin induction was given to all recipients, followed by maintenance tacrolimus and steroids for 3 to 4 years. After intestinal transplantation, graft-versus-host and host-versus-graft alloreactive T cell clones were followed in the graft, circulation and bone marrow using bulk TCR-beta CDR3 sequencing. Alloreactive clones were identified by sequencing pre-transplant mixed lymphocyte reaction products and comparing them with unstimulated pre-transplant donor and recipient T cells. A cohort of fewer than 25 intestinal transplant recipients, including one retransplant, was enrolled, and a few patients lacking pretransplant specimens were excluded. Donor T cell macrochimerism was defined as a peak of at least 4% donor T cells among recipient peripheral blood mononuclear cells. Rather than being sequenced by the commercial service, samples from three later patients were sequenced in-house on an Illumina MiSeq and processed with MiXCR. The paper as a whole reports these results and caveats: The relatively low number and heterogeneity of intestinal transplant patients limited the conclusions. GvH clones were detected in recipient bone marrow, and some of these GvH clones were observed earlier in ileal mucosa or blood, consistent with an intestinal mucosal origin. Patients with donor T cell macrochimerism had high GvH to HvG T cell clonal ratios in their allografts. Early after transplant, declines in HvG clones were associated with peak levels of circulating GvH clones.

The CDR3 covers 17 residues, taking in both the cysteine and the phenylalanine. Only the CDR3 DNA stays, 51 bases, in frame from base 1. The V end loses 3 bases and the J end loses 2 bases, and a stretch of 20 bases separates them. CDR1 is given as SGDLS and CDR2 as YYNGEE, both from the germline V gene. Library generation was performed with the immunoSEQ multiplex PCR assay. For most patients, genomic DNA was isolated using the Qiagen DNeasy Blood and Tissue Kit and was shipped frozen to Adaptive Biotechnologies for TCR sequencing. For most patients, high-throughput TCR-beta CDR3 sequencing of genomic DNA was performed by Adaptive Biotechnologies. The paper's data handling went like this. Adaptive's ImmunoSEQ software supplied the TCR sequencing data for about 18 patients, while MiXCR and VDJtools were used to process a few other patients. To correct CD4 versus CD8 sorting errors, any sequence found in both subsets at a frequency ratio below 5:1 was removed. CDR3 nucleotide sequences shared by donor and recipient were removed because the origin of these sequences could not be assigned. To count as alloreactive, a clone needed at least 2-fold expansion over unstimulated cells and a minimum CFSE-low frequency of 0.002% (template counts) or 0.001% (read counts). Clones were considered mappable if detected in sequenced pre-transplant spleen, lymph node, or MLR CFSE-low populations of the donor or recipient. Cumulative frequency of alloreactive clones was calculated as a percentage of all sequences weighted by copy number. The immuneACCESS repertoire file appears here via TCRdb, limited to in-frame rearrangements. These files lack a portion of the clones; in checked studies, under half of the deficit traces to unresolved V genes, and the cause of the others is not known. V and J calls and clone size come straight from that table; D and trimming were deduced from the DNA. Recorded for this sample are under 95,000 clones; about 87% of them occurred a single time. Of the sample, roughly 0.3% is held by the ten largest clones.

What the time point label conveys for this sample: cells obtained before transplantation from donor or recipient. CD3+CD4+ and CD3+CD8+ populations were FACS-sorted from unstimulated pre-transplant donor and recipient cells taken from spleen or lymph nodes. A word on this clone: What antigen it recognizes has not been identified. No base quality information exists; no much larger clone differs at one position.

Recombination connected TRBV9 to TRBJ2-5; a weak D assignment points to TRBD2 (7 bases agree). Source: unstimulated CD4+ T cells sorted from spleen or lymph node cells, taken before transplant. The clonotype comes from a human donor who was the organ donor for an intestinal transplant. The CDR3 region reads CASSGGGHSSGQETQYF. The DNA reads as follows: TGTGCCAGCAGCGGGGGGGGACACTCTAGCGGACAAGAGACCCAGTACTTC.